A single sample is the source of the 18 T cell receptor beta chains below, sequenced in a study of OX40 agonist ivuxolimab in advanced cancers. Some clones are missing from TCRdb's copy, which holds only in-frame ones; the method was immunoSEQ multiplex PCR. The sample consists of about 75,000 clones, 75% to 90% of them appearing once. The starting material was CD4+ or CD8+ T cells sorted from blood, obtained in a trial of the OX40 agonist ivuxolimab. The receptors derive from an adult with an advanced solid tumor such as melanoma, head and neck, liver or kidney cancer.

This sequence joins TRBV5-5 and TRBJ2-2; D might be TRBD1 (6 bases). V was trimmed by 4 bases and J by 3 bases, leaving 13 bases between them. The germline V gene has CDR1 SGHKS and CDR2 YYEKEE (reference sequence). The CDR3 sequence is 15 residues long. CDR3 amino acids: CASSGGQRHTGELFF. CDR3 sequence (DNA): TGTGCCAGCAGCGGCGGACAGCGACACACCGGGGAGCTGTTTTTT.

The V call is TRBV6-1, the J call TRBJ1-3; D is uncertain. The V gene's germline CDR1 is MNHNS and CDR2 SASEGT. V was shortened by 5 bases and J by 0 bases, with 8 bases between the two germline ends. The CDR3 runs to 14 residues. The CDR3 spells CASSTSSSGNTIYF. The CDR3, as DNA: TGTGCCAGCAGTACTAGTAGCTCTGGAAACACCATATATTTT.

CDR3 DNA sequence: TGTGCCAGCAGCAGCCTCGGTCGGAACTATGGCTACACCTTC. Its translation: CASSSLGRNYGYTF. The chain recombines TRBV6-5 with TRBJ1-2; D not resolved. From germline, CDR1 is MNHEY and CDR2 SVGAGI. Trimming removed 6 bases at V and 2 bases at J, with 13 bases between. The CDR3 contains 14 residues.

This chain joins TRBV2 and TRBJ1-4; D gene ambiguous. This CDR3 is 12 amino acids long. The V end lost 1 base, the J end lost 8 bases, and 5 bases lay between the germline ends. Germline-derived CDR1 and CDR2 are SNHLY and FYNNEI. For the CDR3, the DNA is TGTGCCAGCAGTGAAGGGAGGGAAAAACTGTTTTTT. Translation: CASSEGREKLFF.

This chain links TRBV7-9 with TRBJ2-1, with D perhaps matching TRBD1 or TRBD2 (5 bases each). V was pared by 1 base and J by 4 bases, with 8 bases between. CDR3 size: 14 residues. In germline, CDR1 is SEHNR, CDR2 FQNEAQ (reference sequence). The CDR3 protein is CASSLVGPYNEQFF. CDR3 DNA: TGTGCCAGCAGCTTAGTGGGACCTTACAATGAGCAGTTCTTC.

The chain recombines TRBV21-1 with TRBJ2-6; TRBD1, the D gene given by the table, was not confirmed from the DNA. TRBV21-1 is recorded as a pseudogene. The CDR3 is 14 amino acids. Here the CDR3 reads CASSKGHWANVLTF. The CDR3, as DNA: TGTGCCAGCAGCAAGGGACATTGGGCCAACGTCCTGACTTTC.

V gene TRBV18 combines with J gene TRBJ2-3; no clear D. Germline V CDR1 and CDR2: KGHSH, LQKENI. The ends were cut back, 3 bases at V and 3 bases at J, with 10 bases in the middle. CDR3 length: 14 amino acids. The CDR3 sequence: CASSPPSGTDTQYF. The CDR3 coding sequence is TGTGCCAGCTCACCCCCCAGTGGAACAGATACGCAGTATTTT.

The V call is TRBV6-1, the J call TRBJ2-7; 11 nucleotides agree with TRBD2. V lost 5 bases, J lost 0 bases, and 9 bases stayed unmatched. Germline CDR1 and CDR2: MNHNS and SASEGT. The CDR3 length is 17 residues. Here the CDR3 reads CASSKGTSGKNSYEQYF. CDR3 nucleotide sequence: TGTGCCAGCAGTAAAGGGACTAGCGGAAAAAACTCCTACGAGCAGTACTTC.

This clone was found once. The gene calls are TRBV6-1 and TRBJ2-1, with 12 bases lining up with TRBD1. Per the germline V gene, CDR1 is MNHNS and CDR2 is SASEGT. V was pared by 11 bases and J by 9 bases, with 14 bases of the junction left unmatched. The CDR3 is 15 amino acids. The chain's CDR3 is CACSVRGQGAGEQFF. CDR3 nucleotides: TGTGCCTGCTCAGTGAGGGGACAGGGGGCCGGTGAGCAGTTCTTC.

The gene calls are TRBV10-2 and TRBJ2-7, with D unresolved. The V end was cut by 5 bases, the J end by 4 bases, with 9 bases between. There are 12 residues in the CDR3. Germline CDR1 is WSHSY and CDR2 is SAAADI. This chain's CDR3 is CASSKDGYEQYF. The CDR3 region has the DNA TGCGCCAGCAGTAAGGACGGATACGAGCAGTACTTC.

The chain couples TRBV18 to TRBJ2-7, with TRBD1 identical over 7 bases. This CDR3 has 14 residues. The germline V gene has CDR1 KGHSH and CDR2 LQKENI. J gave up 6 bases and V 3 bases, and 8 bases lay outside the gene matches. CDR3 sequence: CASSPSTAGGEQYF. CDR3 DNA: TGTGCCAGCTCACCCTCGACGGCAGGGGGCGAGCAGTACTTC.

This chain connects TRBV5-8 to TRBJ2-1, with D perhaps matching TRBD2 (6 bases). The germline gives CDR1 SGHTS, CDR2 YDEGEE. Trimming shortened V by 4 bases and J by 2 bases, and 16 bases separated the two germline ends. This CDR3 is 16 amino acids long. CDR3 DNA: TGTGCCAGCAGCCCGGGGGAATACCTGACCTACAATGAGCAGTTCTTC. It is translated as CASSPGEYLTYNEQFF.

V usage is TRBV29-1 and J usage is TRBJ2-7; the D is unclear. From germline, CDR1 is SQVTM and CDR2 ANQGSEA. Trimming pared 0 bases from V and 6 bases from J, leaving 6 bases between. This CDR3 contains 11 residues. This CDR3 reads CSVEEGGEQYF. Written as DNA, the CDR3 is TGCAGCGTTGAAGAGGGTGGCGAGCAGTACTTC.

V gene TRBV6-6 combines with J gene TRBJ1-6, with unresolved D. There are 14 residues in the CDR3. V was cut by 6 bases and J by 0 bases, with 6 bases left in between. Germline V gene lookup returns CDR1 MNHNY and CDR2 SVGAGI (reference sequence). CDR3 in DNA: TGTGCCAGCAGGGGGAGCTCCTATAATTCACCCCTCCACTTT. It encodes CASRGSSYNSPLHF.

In its sample, this clone was seen a few times. The chain carries TRBV9 and TRBJ1-1; D possibly corresponds to TRBD1 (5 bases). V gave up 3 bases and J gave up 4 bases, with 13 bases separating them. This CDR3 contains 14 residues. Germline CDR1 SGDLS, CDR2 YYNGEE. This CDR3 is CASSAQGGGTEAFF. CDR3 coding DNA: TGTGCCAGCAGCGCCCAGGGTGGGGGCACTGAAGCTTTCTTT.

The DNA of the CDR3 is TGTGCCAGCAGTCCTACGGGGGGCGCTGGCTACACCTTC. Encoded protein: CASSPTGGAGYTF. The V and J genes are TRBV6-5 and TRBJ1-2, with D possibly being TRBD1 (6 bases). Germline V gives CDR1 MNHEY, CDR2 SVGAGI. There are 13 residues in the CDR3. V was pared by 5 bases and J by 7 bases, with 14 bases between.

This sequence joins TRBV19 and TRBJ2-5; perhaps TRBD2 as D (5 bases). V lost 5 bases and J lost 3, with 13 bases in between. CDR3 size: 14 residues. The germline CDR1 and CDR2 sequences are LNHDA and SQIVND (reference sequence). CDR3 nucleotides: TGTGCCAGTAGTGAGTACGGACTGAAAGAGACCCAGTACTTC. Translating gives CASSEYGLKETQYF.

This clone was picked up a small number of times. The J gene is TRBJ1-3, the V gene TRBV18; D gene unclear. Per germline, CDR1 KGHSH and CDR2 LQKENI. This CDR3 is 12 amino acids long. The germline V and J ends were trimmed by 2 bases and 3 bases, with 2 bases remaining between them. The CDR3 sequence is CASSPGGNTIYF. In DNA form, the CDR3 reads TGTGCCAGCTCACCAGGTGGAAACACCATATATTTT.